This TCR beta chain was recorded in a study of beta chain features in type 1 diabetes. The whole isolated RNA underwent reverse transcription, so sequencing captured expressed TCRB transcripts. Sequencing used immunoSEQ multiplex PCR; TCRdb keeps in-frame clones, though not all of them. Among approximately 160,000 clones listed, approximately 9% were seen once. Whole-study results and caveats: Among patients, naive, central memory and Treg TCRB repertoires appeared more similar than among healthy donors.

This clone was found a few times. Its matching antigen is unknown. The CDR3 runs 12 residues. Per germline, CDR1 SEHNR and CDR2 FQNEAQ (reference sequence). V was trimmed by 0 bases and J by 10 bases, leaving 7 bases between them. This sequence was found in a woman between 18 and 30 years old in good health. The genes are TRBV7-9 and TRBJ2-1; tentatively, D is TRBD2 (6 bases). Source material: central memory CD4+ T cells from blood. The CDR3 bases are TGTGCCAGCAGCTTAGCCGGGAGCGAGCAGTTCTTC. Its protein is CASSLAGSEQFF.